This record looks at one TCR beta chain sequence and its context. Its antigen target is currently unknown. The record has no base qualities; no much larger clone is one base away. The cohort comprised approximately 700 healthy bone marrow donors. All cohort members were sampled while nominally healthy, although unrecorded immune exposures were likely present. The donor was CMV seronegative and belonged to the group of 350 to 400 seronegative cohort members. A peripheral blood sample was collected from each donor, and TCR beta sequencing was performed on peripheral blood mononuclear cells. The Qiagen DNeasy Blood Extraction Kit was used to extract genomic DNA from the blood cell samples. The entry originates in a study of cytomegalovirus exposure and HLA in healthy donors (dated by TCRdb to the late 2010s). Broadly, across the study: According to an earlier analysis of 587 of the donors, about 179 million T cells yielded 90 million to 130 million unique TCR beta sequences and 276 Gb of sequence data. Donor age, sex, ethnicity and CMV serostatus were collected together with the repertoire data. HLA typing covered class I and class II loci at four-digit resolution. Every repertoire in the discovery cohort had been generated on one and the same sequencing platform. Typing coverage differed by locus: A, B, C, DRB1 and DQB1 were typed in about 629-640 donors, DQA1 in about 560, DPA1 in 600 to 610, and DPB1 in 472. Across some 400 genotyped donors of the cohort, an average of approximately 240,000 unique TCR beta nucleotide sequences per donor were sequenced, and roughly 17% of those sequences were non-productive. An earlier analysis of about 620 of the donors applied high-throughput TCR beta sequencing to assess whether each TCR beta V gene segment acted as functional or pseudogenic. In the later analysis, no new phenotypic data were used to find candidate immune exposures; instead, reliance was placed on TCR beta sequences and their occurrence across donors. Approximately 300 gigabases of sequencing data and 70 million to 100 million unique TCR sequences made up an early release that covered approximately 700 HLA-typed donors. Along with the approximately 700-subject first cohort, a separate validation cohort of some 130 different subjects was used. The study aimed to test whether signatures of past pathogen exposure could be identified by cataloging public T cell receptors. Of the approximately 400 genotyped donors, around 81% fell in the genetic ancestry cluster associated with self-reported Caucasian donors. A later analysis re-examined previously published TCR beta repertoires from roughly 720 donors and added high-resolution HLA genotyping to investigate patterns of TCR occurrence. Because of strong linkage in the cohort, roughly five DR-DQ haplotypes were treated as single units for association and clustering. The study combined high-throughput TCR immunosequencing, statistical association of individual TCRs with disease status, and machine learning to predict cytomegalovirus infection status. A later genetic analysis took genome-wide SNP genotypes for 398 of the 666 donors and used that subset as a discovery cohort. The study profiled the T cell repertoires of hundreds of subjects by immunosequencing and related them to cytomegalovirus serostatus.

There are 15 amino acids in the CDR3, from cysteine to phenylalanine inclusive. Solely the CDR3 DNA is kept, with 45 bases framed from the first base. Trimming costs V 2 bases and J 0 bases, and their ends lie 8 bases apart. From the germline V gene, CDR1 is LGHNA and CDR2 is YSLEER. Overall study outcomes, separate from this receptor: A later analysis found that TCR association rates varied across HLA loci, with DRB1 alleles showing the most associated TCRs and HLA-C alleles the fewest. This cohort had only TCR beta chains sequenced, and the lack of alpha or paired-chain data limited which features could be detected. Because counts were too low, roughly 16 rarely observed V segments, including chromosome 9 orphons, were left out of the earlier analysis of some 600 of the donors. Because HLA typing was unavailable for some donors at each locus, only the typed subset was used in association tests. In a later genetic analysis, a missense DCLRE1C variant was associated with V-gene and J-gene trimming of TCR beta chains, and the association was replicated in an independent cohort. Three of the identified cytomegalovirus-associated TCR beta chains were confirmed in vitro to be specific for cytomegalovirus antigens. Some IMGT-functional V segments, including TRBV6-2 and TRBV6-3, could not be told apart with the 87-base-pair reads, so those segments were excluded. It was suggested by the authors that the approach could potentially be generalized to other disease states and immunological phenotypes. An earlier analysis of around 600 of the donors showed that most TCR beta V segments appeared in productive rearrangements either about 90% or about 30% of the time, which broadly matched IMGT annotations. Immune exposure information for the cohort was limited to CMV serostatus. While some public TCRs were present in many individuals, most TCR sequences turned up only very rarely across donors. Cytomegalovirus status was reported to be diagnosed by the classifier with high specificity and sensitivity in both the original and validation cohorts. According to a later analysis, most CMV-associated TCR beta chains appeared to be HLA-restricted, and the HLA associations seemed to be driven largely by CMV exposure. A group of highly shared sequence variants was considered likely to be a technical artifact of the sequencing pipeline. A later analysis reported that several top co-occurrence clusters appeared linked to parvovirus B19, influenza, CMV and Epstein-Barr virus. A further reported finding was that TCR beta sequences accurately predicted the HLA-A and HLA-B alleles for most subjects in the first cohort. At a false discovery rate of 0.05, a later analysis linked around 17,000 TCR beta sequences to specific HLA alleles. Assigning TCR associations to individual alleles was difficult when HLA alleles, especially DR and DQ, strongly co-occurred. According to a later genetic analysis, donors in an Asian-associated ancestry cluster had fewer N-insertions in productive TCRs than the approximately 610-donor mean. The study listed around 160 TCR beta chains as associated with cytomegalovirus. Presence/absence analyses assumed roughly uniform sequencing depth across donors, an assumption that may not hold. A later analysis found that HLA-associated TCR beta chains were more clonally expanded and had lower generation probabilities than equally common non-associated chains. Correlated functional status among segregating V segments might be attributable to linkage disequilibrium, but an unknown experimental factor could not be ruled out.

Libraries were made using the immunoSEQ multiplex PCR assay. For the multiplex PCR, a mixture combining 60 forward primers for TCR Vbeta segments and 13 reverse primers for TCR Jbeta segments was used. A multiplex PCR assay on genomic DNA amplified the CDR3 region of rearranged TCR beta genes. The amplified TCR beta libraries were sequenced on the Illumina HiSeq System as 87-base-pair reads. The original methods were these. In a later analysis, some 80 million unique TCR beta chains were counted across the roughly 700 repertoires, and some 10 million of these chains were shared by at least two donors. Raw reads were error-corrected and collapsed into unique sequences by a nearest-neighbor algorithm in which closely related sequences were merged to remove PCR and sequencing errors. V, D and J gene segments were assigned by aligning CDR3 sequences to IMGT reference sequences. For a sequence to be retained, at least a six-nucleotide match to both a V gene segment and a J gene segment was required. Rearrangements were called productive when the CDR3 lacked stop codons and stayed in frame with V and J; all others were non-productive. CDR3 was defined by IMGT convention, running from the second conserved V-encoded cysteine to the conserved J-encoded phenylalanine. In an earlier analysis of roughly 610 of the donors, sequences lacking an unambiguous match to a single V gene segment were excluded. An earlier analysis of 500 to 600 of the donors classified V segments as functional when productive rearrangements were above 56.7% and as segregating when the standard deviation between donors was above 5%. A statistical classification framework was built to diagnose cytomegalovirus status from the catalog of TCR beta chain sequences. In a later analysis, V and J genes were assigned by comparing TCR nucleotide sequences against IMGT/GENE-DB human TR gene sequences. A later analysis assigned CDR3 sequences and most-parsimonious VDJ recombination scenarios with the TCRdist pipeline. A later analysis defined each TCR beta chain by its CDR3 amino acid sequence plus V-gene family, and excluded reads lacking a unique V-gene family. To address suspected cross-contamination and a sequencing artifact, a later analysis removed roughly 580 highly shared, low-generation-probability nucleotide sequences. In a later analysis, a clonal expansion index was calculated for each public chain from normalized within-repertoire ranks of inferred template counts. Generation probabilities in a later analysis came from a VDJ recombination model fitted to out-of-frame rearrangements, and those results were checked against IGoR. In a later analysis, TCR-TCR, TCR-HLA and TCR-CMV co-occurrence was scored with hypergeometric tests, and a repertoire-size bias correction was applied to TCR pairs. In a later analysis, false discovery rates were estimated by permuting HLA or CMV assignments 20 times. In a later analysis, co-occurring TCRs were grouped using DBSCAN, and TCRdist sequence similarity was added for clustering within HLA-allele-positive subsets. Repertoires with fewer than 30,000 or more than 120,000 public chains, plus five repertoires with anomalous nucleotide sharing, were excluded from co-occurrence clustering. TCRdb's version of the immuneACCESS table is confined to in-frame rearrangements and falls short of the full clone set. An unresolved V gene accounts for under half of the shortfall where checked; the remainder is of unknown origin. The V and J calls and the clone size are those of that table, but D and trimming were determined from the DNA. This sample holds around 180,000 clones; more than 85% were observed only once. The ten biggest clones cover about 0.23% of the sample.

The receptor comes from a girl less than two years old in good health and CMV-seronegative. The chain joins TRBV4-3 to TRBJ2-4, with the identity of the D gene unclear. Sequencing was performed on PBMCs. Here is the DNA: TGCGCCAGCAGCCAAAGAGGATTAGCCAAAAACATTCAGTACTTC. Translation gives CASSQRGLAKNIQYF.